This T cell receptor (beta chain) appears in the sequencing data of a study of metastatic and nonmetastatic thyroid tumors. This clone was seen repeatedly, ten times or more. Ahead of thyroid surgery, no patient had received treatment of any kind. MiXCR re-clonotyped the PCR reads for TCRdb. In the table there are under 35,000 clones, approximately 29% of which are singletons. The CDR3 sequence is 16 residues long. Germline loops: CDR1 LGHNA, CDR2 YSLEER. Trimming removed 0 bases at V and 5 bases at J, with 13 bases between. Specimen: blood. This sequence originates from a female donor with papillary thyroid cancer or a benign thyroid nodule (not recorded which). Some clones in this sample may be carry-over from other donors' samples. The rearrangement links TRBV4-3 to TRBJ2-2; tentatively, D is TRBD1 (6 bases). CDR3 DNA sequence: TGCGCCAGCAGCCAAGATCCAGGGGTGGAGACCGGGGAGCTGTTTTTT. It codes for CASSQDPGVETGELFF.